Listed below are T cell receptor beta chains from one sample, sequenced in a study of OX40 agonist ivuxolimab in advanced cancers. TCRdb keeps only in-frame clones here, not all; method: immunoSEQ multiplex PCR. The sample contains around 61,000 clones, approximately 81% of which appear only once. Sequenced material: CD4+ or CD8+ T cells sorted from blood, taken in a trial of the OX40 agonist ivuxolimab. These receptors were obtained from an adult with an advanced solid tumor such as melanoma, head and neck, liver or kidney cancer. The CDR3 runs from the conserved cysteine through the conserved F or W. Each record gives: clone size, D gene, J gene, V gene, CDR3 protein, CDR3 DNA. A D gene is named only where the DNA matches it firmly. A clone size is listed for some rows: how often the clone was seen (once, few, many), or a class if it is expanded.

>-|-|TRBJ1-4|TRBV5-8
CASSLYNNEKLFF
TGTGCCAGCAGCTTATATAATAATGAAAAACTGTTTTTT
>-|-|TRBJ2-5|TRBV19
CASRSRGGKETQYF
TGTGCCAGTAGAAGCAGGGGAGGAAAAGAGACCCAGTACTTC
>-|-|TRBJ2-1|TRBV6-4
CASSDTQQGGEQFF
TGTGCCAGCAGTGACACACAACAGGGAGGGGAGCAGTTCTTC
>-|TRBD1|TRBJ1-5|TRBV28
CASSSNSGTGGRPQHF
TGTGCCAGCAGTTCAAACTCCGGGACAGGGGGTAGACCCCAGCATTTT
>once|-|TRBJ2-5|TRBV5-1
CASSLESDSQETQYF
TGCGCCAGCAGCTTGGAGTCCGACAGTCAAGAGACCCAGTACTTC
>few|-|TRBJ2-7|TRBV2
CASSEGGRRDLSYEQYF
TGTGCCAGCAGTGAGGGGGGCAGAAGGGATCTCTCCTACGAGCAGTACTTC
>-|-|TRBJ1-1|TRBV2
CASRGENTEAFF
TGTGCCAGCAGGGGGGAGAACACTGAAGCTTTCTTT
>-|TRBD2|TRBJ2-1|TRBV11-3
CASSLGTLAGVNEQFF
TGTGCCAGCAGCTTAGGTACTCTAGCGGGAGTTAATGAGCAGTTCTTC
>-|-|TRBJ2-3|TRBV6-6
CASSWTATDTQYF
TGTGCCAGCAGCTGGACAGCCACAGATACGCAGTATTTT
>few|TRBD1|TRBJ1-3|TRBV7-2
CASSVDRPGNTIYF
TGTGCCAGCAGCGTGGACAGGCCTGGAAACACCATATATTTT
>-|-|TRBJ1-3|TRBV7-2
CASSLERGRGNTIYF
TGTGCCAGCAGCCTAGAGCGGGGGCGAGGAAACACCATATATTTT
>-|TRBD2|TRBJ2-2|TRBV19
CASSMLAGGLDTGELFF
TGTGCCAGTAGTATGCTAGCGGGAGGGCTTGACACCGGGGAGCTGTTTTTT
>once|-|TRBJ1-2|TRBV5-4
CASSADRLYGYTF
TGTGCCAGCAGCGCTGACAGGCTCTATGGCTACACCTTC
>-|-|TRBJ1-3|TRBV20-1
CSARGGNTIYF
TGCAGTGCTAGAGGAGGAAACACCATATATTTT
>-|-|TRBJ2-3|TRBV4-1
CASSHRERAGTDTQYF
TGCGCCAGCAGCCATCGAGAGCGGGCGGGAACAGATACGCAGTATTTT
>-|TRBD1|TRBJ2-3|TRBV28
CASSRTGTASDTQYF
TGTGCCAGCAGCAGGACCGGGACAGCTTCAGATACGCAGTATTTT
>-|TRBD2|TRBJ2-5|TRBV7-2
CASSFEGRARETQYF
TGTGCCAGCAGCTTTGAGGGGAGGGCCAGAGAGACCCAGTACTTC
>-|TRBD2|TRBJ2-3|TRBV5-6
CASSLAGSTDTQYF
TGTGCCAGCAGTTTAGCGGGTAGCACAGATACGCAGTATTTT
>-|TRBD2|TRBJ2-1|TRBV2
CASSELAGGGEQFF
TGTGCCAGCAGTGAGCTAGCGGGAGGGGGTGAGCAGTTCTTC
>-|-|TRBJ2-3|TRBV5-1
CASSFQGTDTQYF
TGCGCCAGCAGCTTTCAGGGTACAGATACGCAGTATTTT
>-|TRBD1|TRBJ2-5|TRBV5-6
CASSPIRDRGQQETQYF
TGTGCCAGCAGCCCGATCCGGGACAGGGGGCAGCAAGAGACCCAGTACTTC
>-|-|TRBJ1-1|TRBV19
CASSYGVGETEAFF
TGTGCCAGTAGTTACGGGGTGGGGGAAACTGAAGCTTTCTTT
>-|-|TRBJ1-5|TRBV15
CATSPRQQPQHF
TGTGCCACCAGTCCCCGGCAACAGCCCCAGCATTTT
>-|-|TRBJ1-1|TRBV5-1
CASSLRWNTEAFF
TGCGCCAGCAGCTTGCGGTGGAACACTGAAGCTTTCTTT
>once|TRBD1|TRBJ2-1|TRBV5-4
CASSAGTGGYNEQFF
TGTGCCAGCAGCGCCGGAACAGGGGGTTACAATGAGCAGTTCTTC
>-|TRBD2|TRBJ2-7|TRBV7-6
CASSKNSGSSYEQYF
TGTGCCAGCAGCAAAAATAGCGGGAGCTCCTACGAGCAGTACTTC
>-|TRBD2|TRBJ2-3|TRBV7-2
CASSPGLAVSTDTQYF
TGTGCCAGCAGCCCGGGACTAGCGGTGAGCACAGATACGCAGTATTTT
>-|-|TRBJ1-1|TRBV2
CASSESGVVAFF
TGTGCCAGCAGTGAGTCAGGGGTTGTGGCTTTCTTT
>-|-|TRBJ1-1|TRBV28
CASSSLGGARYEAFF
TGTGCCAGCAGTTCCCTGGGGGGGGCAAGATACGAAGCTTTCTTT
>-|-|TRBJ2-7|TRBV5-6
CASFQRDPNSYEQYF
TGTGCCAGCTTCCAAAGGGATCCCAACTCCTACGAGCAGTACTTC
>-|-|TRBJ2-1|TRBV6-4
CASSAGLQNEQFF
TGTGCCAGCAGTGCCGGGCTGCAGAATGAGCAGTTCTTC
>-|TRBD2|TRBJ2-1|TRBV7-2
CASSLGGRAYNEQFF
TGTGCCAGCAGCTTAGGCGGGAGGGCATACAATGAGCAGTTCTTC
>-|-|TRBJ2-3|TRBV5-1
CASSLVPGGDTQYF
TGCGCCAGCAGCTTGGTCCCGGGCGGAGATACGCAGTATTTT
>-|TRBD2|TRBJ2-2|TRBV18
CASSSRLARNTGELFF
TGTGCCAGCTCATCTAGACTAGCGAGAAACACCGGGGAGCTGTTTTTT
>-|TRBD1|TRBJ1-5|TRBV19
CASSTPTGNQPQHF
TGTGCCAGTAGTACCCCGACAGGGAATCAGCCCCAGCATTTT
>-|-|TRBJ2-5|TRBV7-3
CASSSSQETQYF
TGTGCCAGCAGCTCCAGCCAAGAGACCCAGTACTTC
>few|-|TRBJ1-1|TRBV6-1
CASSHRAIDTEAFF
TGTGCCAGCAGCCACAGGGCTATTGACACTGAAGCTTTCTTT
>-|TRBD1|TRBJ2-4|TRBV6-5
CASSLGTGVGIQYF
TGTGCCAGCAGTCTAGGAACAGGGGTTGGCATTCAGTACTTC
>-|-|TRBJ2-1|TRBV29-1
CSVEGGRYNEQFF
TGCAGCGTTGAGGGGGGTAGGTACAATGAGCAGTTCTTC
>-|TRBD1|TRBJ1-5|TRBV19
CASRGQALYSNQPQHF
TGTGCCAGTAGAGGACAGGCCCTTTATAGCAATCAGCCCCAGCATTTT
>-|TRBD2|TRBJ2-1|TRBV7-3
CASALAGGPYNEQFF
TGTGCCAGCGCCTTAGCGGGAGGTCCCTACAATGAGCAGTTCTTC
>few|-|TRBJ1-2|TRBV25-1
CASSELGVDNYGYTF
TGTGCCAGCAGTGAATTGGGGGTCGATAACTATGGCTACACCTTC
>-|TRBD2|TRBJ2-1|TRBV18
CASSPYSGLAGVVHEQFF
TGTGCCAGCTCACCCTACTCTGGACTAGCGGGAGTTGTACATGAGCAGTTCTTC
>-|TRBD2|TRBJ2-7|TRBV10-3
CAISGREGLEQYF
TGTGCCATCAGTGGGAGGGAGGGGTTAGAGCAGTACTTC
>-|-|TRBJ2-1|TRBV10-1
CASSESGTDYNEQFF
TGCGCCAGCAGTGAGTCGGGGACGGACTACAATGAGCAGTTCTTC
>few|-|TRBJ2-3|TRBV4-2
CASSQDPPRSGSTDTQYF
TGTGCCAGCAGCCAAGATCCCCCGCGGTCGGGGAGCACAGATACGCAGTATTTT
>-|-|TRBJ2-6|TRBV11-3
CASTQGGGRSGANVLTF
TGTGCCAGCACCCAAGGGGGTGGGAGGTCTGGGGCCAACGTCCTGACTTTC
>once|-|TRBJ1-2|TRBV11-2
CASSLDWSGSGYTF
TGTGCCAGCAGCTTAGATTGGTCAGGGTCTGGCTACACCTTC
>-|TRBD1|TRBJ2-3|TRBV6-5
CASSGQASADTQYF
TGTGCCAGCAGCGGACAGGCCTCCGCGGATACGCAGTATTTT
>-|TRBD2|TRBJ2-1|TRBV11-3
CASSSLAGVGNEQFF
TGTGCCAGCAGCTCTCTAGCGGGAGTCGGTAATGAGCAGTTCTTC
>-|-|TRBJ2-3|TRBV7-9
CASSRNPAGGAPDTQYF
TGTGCCAGCAGCCGAAACCCCGCAGGGGGGGCCCCAGATACGCAGTATTTT
>-|TRBD1|TRBJ2-7|TRBV27
CASSRIPLGQGKRYEQYF
TGTGCCAGCAGCCGAATCCCGTTAGGACAGGGAAAGAGGTACGAGCAGTACTTC
>-|-|TRBJ2-1|TRBV9
CASSASRRVGVRDEQFF
TGTGCCAGCAGCGCCTCACGGAGGGTGGGGGTCCGTGATGAGCAGTTCTTC
>-|-|TRBJ1-2|TRBV4-3
CASSPQLGNYGYTF
TGCGCCAGCAGCCCTCAGCTGGGGAACTATGGCTACACCTTC
>-|TRBD1|TRBJ1-2|TRBV6-1
CASSGNRDRNGYTF
TGTGCCAGCAGCGGGAACCGGGACAGGAATGGCTACACCTTC
>-|-|TRBJ1-4|TRBV18
CASSLPPDATNEKLFF
TGTGCCAGCTCCCTTCCCCCGGATGCAACTAATGAAAAACTGTTTTTT
>-|-|TRBJ1-1|TRBV20-1
CSASSGTEAFF
TGCAGTGCTTCGAGTGGCACTGAAGCTTTCTTT
>once|-|TRBJ2-7|TRBV5-4
CASSSSQGYEQYF
TGTGCCAGCAGCTCGTCCCAGGGTTACGAGCAGTACTTC
>few|-|TRBJ2-1|TRBV20-1
CSAPGENEQFF
TGCAGTGCTCCGGGTGAAAATGAGCAGTTCTTC